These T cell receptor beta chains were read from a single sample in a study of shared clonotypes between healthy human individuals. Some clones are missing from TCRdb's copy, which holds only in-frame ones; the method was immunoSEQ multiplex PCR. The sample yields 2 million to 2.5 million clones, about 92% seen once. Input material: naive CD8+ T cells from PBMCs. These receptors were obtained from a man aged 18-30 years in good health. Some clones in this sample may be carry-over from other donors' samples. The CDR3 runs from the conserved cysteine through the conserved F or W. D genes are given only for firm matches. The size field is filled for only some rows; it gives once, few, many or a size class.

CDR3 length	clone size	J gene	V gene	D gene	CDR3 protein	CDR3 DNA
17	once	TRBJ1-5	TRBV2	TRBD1	CASSEAGQGWVGQPQHF	TGTGCCAGCAGTGAAGCGGGACAGGGGTGGGTAGGTCAGCCCCAGCATTTT
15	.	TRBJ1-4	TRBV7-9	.	CASSFEGESGEKLFF	TGTGCCAGCAGCTTTGAGGGGGAGTCAGGCGAAAAACTGTTTTTT
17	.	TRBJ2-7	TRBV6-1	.	CASSERRGNQPTYEQYF	TGTGCCAGCAGTGAAAGGCGAGGGAACCAGCCAACCTACGAGCAGTACTTC
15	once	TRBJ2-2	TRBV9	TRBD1	CASSQTGVNTGELFF	TGTGCCAGCAGTCAGACAGGGGTAAACACCGGGGAGCTGTTTTTT
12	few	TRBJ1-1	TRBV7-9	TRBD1	CASGRGLTEAFF	TGTGCCAGCGGGAGGGGGCTTACCGAAGCTTTCTTT
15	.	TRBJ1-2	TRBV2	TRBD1	CASRDWTGASYGYTF	TGTGCCAGCAGAGATTGGACAGGGGCGTCCTATGGCTACACCTTC
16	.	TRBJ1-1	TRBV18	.	CASHSPVYPGNTEAFF	TGTGCCAGCCACTCGCCGGTCTATCCGGGGAACACTGAAGCTTTCTTT
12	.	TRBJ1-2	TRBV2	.	CASTRVRDGYTF	TGTGCCAGCACCAGGGTGAGGGATGGCTACACCTTC
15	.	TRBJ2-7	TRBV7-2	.	CASSLERLRSYEQYF	TGTGCCAGCAGCTTAGAAAGATTAAGGTCCTACGAGCAGTACTTC
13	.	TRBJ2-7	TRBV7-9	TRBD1	CASSQGTGHEQYF	TGTGCCAGCAGCCAAGGGACAGGGCACGAGCAGTACTTC
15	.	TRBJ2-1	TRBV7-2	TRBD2	CASSPTSGRGSEQFF	TGTGCCAGCAGCCCGACTAGCGGGAGAGGAAGTGAGCAGTTCTTC
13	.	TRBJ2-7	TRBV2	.	CASSDGERAEQYF	TGTGCCAGCAGTGATGGGGAACGGGCCGAGCAGTACTTC
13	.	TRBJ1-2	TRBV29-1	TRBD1	CSVTGGARYGYTF	TGCAGCGTTACAGGGGGCGCGCGCTATGGCTACACCTTC
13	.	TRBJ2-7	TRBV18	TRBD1	CASSDRMPAEQYF	TGTGCCAGCTCGGACAGGATGCCCGCCGAGCAGTACTTC
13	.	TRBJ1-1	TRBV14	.	CASSQGQNTEAFF	TGTGCCAGCAGCCAAGGTCAGAACACTGAAGCTTTCTTT
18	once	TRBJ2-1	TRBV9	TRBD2	CASSVGGTLGGEHNEQFF	TGTGCCAGCAGCGTAGGCGGGACTCTTGGGGGGGAACACAATGAGCAGTTCTTC
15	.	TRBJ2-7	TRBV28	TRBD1	CASADRRQVAYEQYF	TGTGCCAGTGCGGACAGGAGGCAGGTAGCCTACGAGCAGTACTTC
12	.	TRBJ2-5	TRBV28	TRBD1	CASQTGEGTQYF	TGTGCCAGCCAGACAGGGGAAGGGACCCAGTACTTC
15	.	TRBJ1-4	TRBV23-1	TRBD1	CASSQQGATNEKLFF	TGCGCCAGCAGTCAACAGGGGGCAACTAATGAAAAACTGTTTTTT
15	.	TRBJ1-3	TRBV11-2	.	CASSLVSHSGNTIYF	TGTGCCAGCAGCTTAGTGTCACACTCTGGAAACACCATATATTTT
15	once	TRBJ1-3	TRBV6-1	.	CATIPGHYSGNTIYF	TGTGCCACCATCCCAGGACATTACTCTGGAAACACCATATATTTT
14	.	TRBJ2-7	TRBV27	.	CASSSGRASYEQYF	TGTGCCAGCAGTTCCGGGAGAGCCTCCTACGAGCAGTACTTC
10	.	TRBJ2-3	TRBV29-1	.	CSGVVDTQYF	TGCAGCGGTGTAGTAGATACGCAGTATTTT
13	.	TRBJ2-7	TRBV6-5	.	CASAQRVSYEQYF	TGTGCCAGCGCCCAGCGGGTGTCCTACGAGCAGTACTTC
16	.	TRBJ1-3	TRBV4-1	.	CASSHYRVNSGNTIYF	TGCGCCAGCAGCCACTACAGGGTAAACTCTGGAAACACCATATATTTT
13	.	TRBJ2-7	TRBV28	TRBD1	CASRNRDSYEQYF	TGTGCCAGCAGGAATCGGGACAGTTACGAGCAGTACTTC
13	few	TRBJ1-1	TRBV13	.	CASSLGRVFEAFF	TGTGCCAGCAGCTTAGGGAGGGTCTTTGAAGCTTTCTTT
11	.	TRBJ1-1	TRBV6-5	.	CASSVMDSAFF	TGTGCCAGCAGCGTAATGGACTCGGCTTTCTTT
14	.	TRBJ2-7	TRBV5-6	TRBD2	CASSLGLAGREQYF	TGTGCCAGCAGCTTGGGACTAGCGGGACGCGAGCAGTACTTC
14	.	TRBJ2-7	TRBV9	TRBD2	CASSARLAAYEQYF	TGTGCCAGCAGCGCACGACTAGCGGCCTACGAGCAGTACTTC
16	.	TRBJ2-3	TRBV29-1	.	CSAPGAADRSTDTQYF	TGCAGCGCCCCAGGGGCGGCGGACCGAAGCACAGATACGCAGTATTTT
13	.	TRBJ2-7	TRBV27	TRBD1	CASSGQGAYEQYF	TGTGCCAGCAGTGGGCAGGGGGCCTACGAGCAGTACTTC
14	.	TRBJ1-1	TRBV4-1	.	CASSQDIRGPEAFF	TGCGCCAGCAGCCAAGATATAAGAGGTCCTGAAGCTTTCTTT
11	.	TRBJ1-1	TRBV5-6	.	CASSSYGEAFF	TGTGCCAGCAGCAGCTACGGTGAAGCTTTCTTT
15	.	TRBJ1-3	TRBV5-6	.	CASSLGPAGGNTIYF	TGTGCCAGCAGCCTCGGACCGGCCGGGGGAAACACCATATATTTT
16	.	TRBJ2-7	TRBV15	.	CATSTPAGGSSYEQYF	TGTGCCACCAGCACTCCGGCCGGGGGCTCCTCCTACGAGCAGTACTTC
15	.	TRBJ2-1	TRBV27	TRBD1	CASSLYRGRYNEQFF	TGTGCCAGCAGTTTATACAGGGGCCGTTACAATGAGCAGTTCTTC
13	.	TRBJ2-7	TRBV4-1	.	CASSQEYSGEQYF	TGCGCCAGCAGCCAAGAATACTCGGGCGAGCAGTACTTC
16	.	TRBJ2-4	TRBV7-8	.	CASSSTTRVAKNIQYF	TGTGCCAGCAGCTCAACTACGCGGGTCGCCAAAAACATTCAGTACTTC
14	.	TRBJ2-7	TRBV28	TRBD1	CASDRTGEAYEQYF	TGTGCCAGCGATAGGACAGGGGAGGCCTACGAGCAGTACTTC
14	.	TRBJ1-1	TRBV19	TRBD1	CASSVQGLDTEAFF	TGTGCCAGTAGTGTACAGGGGTTGGACACTGAAGCTTTCTTT
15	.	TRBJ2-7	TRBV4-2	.	CASSPGDGVSYEQYF	TGTGCCAGCAGCCCGGGGGACGGGGTCTCCTACGAGCAGTACTTC
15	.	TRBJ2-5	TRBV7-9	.	CASSLDGGAGRSQYF	TGTGCCAGCAGCTTAGATGGCGGCGCCGGTCGATCCCAGTACTTC
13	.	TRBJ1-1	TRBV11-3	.	CASSFGRGQEAFF	TGTGCCAGCAGCTTCGGCAGGGGTCAAGAAGCTTTCTTT
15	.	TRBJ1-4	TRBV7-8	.	CASSGPGDPNEKLFF	TGTGCCAGCAGCGGTCCAGGGGACCCTAATGAAAAACTGTTTTTT
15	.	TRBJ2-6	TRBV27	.	CASSSLISGANVLTF	TGTGCCAGCAGTTCGCTGATCTCTGGGGCCAACGTCCTGACTTTC
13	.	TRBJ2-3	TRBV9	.	CASSAYSRDTQYF	TGTGCCAGCAGCGCCTACAGTAGAGATACGCAGTATTTT
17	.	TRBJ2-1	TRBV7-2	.	CASSIRPRTISYNEQFF	TGTGCCAGCAGCATCAGACCCAGGACGATCTCCTACAATGAGCAGTTCTTC
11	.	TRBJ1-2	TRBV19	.	CASSMGGGYTF	TGTGCCAGTAGTATGGGAGGCGGCTACACCTTC
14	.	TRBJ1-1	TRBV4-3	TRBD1	CASSPWTGSTEAFF	TGCGCCAGCAGCCCGTGGACAGGGAGTACTGAAGCTTTCTTT
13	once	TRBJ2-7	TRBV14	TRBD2	CASSPGGPREQYF	TGTGCCAGCAGCCCGGGAGGGCCGCGGGAGCAGTACTTC
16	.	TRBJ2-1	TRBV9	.	CASSVGRFSSYNEQFF	TGTGCCAGCAGCGTAGGTCGTTTTAGCTCCTACAATGAGCAGTTCTTC
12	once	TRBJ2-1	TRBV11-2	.	CASSLDPVGQFF	TGTGCCAGCAGCTTAGACCCGGTAGGACAGTTCTTC
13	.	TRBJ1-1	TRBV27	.	CASSLGQFTEAFF	TGTGCCAGCAGTCTCGGACAGTTCACTGAAGCTTTCTTT
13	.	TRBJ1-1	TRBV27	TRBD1	CASSRGQGSEAFF	TGTGCCAGCAGCCGGGGACAGGGAAGTGAAGCTTTCTTT
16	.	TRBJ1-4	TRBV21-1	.	CASSTKGPYFTEKLFF	TGTGCCAGCAGCACCAAGGGGCCATATTTTACGGAAAAACTGTTTTTT
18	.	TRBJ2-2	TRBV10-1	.	CASSVFSLGATNTGELFF	TGCGCCAGCAGTGTTTTTTCGCTGGGGGCCACGAACACCGGGGAGCTGTTTTTT
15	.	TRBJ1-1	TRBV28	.	CASSLRGGMNTEAFF	TGTGCCAGCAGTTTACGCGGCGGGATGAACACTGAAGCTTTCTTT
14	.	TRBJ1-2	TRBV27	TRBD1	CASSLIGGAGGYTF	TGTGCCAGCAGTTTAATAGGGGGCGCGGGGGGCTACACCTTC